This TCR beta chain was captured by sequencing in a study of response to subunit inactivated influenza vaccine. One entry per CDR3 protein, called by TCRdb with MiXCR from the RT-PCR reads. The sample includes 300,000 to 350,000 distinct CDR3 sequences, 22% seen only once; the top ten take 9% to 12%. The receptor was isolated from a man aged 45 to 75 who received an inactivated influenza vaccine. The sample consisted of PBMCs from blood, taken approximately 22 months after vaccination.

The CDR3 is CASSPASGSETQYF. DNA of the CDR3: TGTGCCAGCTCACCGGCTAGCGGGAGTGAGACCCAGTACTTC. The chain has TRBV18 and TRBJ2-5, with TRBD2 matching over 10 bases. The germline gives CDR1 KGHSH, CDR2 LQKENI. This CDR3 contains 14 residues. V gave up 3 bases and J gave up 5 bases; unmatched junction bases: 3.